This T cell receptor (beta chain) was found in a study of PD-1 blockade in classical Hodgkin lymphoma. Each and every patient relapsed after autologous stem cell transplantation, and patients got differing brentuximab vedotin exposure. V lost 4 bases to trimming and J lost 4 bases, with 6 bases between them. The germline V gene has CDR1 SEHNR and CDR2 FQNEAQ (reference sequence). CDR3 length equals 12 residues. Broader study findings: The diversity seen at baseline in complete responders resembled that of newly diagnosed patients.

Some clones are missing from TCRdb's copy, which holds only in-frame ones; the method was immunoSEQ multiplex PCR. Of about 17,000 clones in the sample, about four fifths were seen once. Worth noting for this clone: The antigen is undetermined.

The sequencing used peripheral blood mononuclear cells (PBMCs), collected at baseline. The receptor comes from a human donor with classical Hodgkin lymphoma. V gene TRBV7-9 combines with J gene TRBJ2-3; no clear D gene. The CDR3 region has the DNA TGTGCCAGCAGCTACCCCGCAGATACGCAGTATTTT. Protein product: CASSYPADTQYF.